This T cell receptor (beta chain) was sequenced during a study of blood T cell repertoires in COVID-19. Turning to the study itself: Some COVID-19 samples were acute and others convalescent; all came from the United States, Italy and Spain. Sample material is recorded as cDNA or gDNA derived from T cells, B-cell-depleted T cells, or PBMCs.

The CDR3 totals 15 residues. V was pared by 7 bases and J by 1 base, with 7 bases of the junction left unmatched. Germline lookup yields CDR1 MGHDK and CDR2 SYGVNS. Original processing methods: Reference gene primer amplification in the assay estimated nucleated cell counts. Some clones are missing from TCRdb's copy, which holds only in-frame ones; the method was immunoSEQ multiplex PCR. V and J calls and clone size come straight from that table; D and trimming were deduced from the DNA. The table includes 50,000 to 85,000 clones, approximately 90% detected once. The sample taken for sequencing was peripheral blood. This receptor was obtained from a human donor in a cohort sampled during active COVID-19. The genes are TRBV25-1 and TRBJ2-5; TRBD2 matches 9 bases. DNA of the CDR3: TGTGCCAGCACCCCGCATAGCGGGGGCCAAGAGACCCAGTACTTC. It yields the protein CASTPHSGGQETQYF.